A single sample is the source of the 2 T cell receptor beta chains below, sequenced in a study of T cell responses to AZD1222 COVID-19 vaccine. Assay: immunoSEQ multiplex PCR; the TCRdb copy retains only in-frame clones and omits some. The sample includes fewer than 150,000 clones, roughly 91% seen only once; the top ten take 5%. The source was peripheral blood, collected 28 days after the second AZD1222 dose. These receptors were taken from an adult who received the AZD1222 COVID-19 vaccine.

J is TRBJ2-2 and V is TRBV11-3; the D gene could be TRBD1 or TRBD2 (6 bases each). The germline V and J ends were trimmed by 5 bases and 4 bases, with 20 bases remaining between them. This CDR3 is 17 amino acids long. Germline V gives CDR1 SGHNT, CDR2 YENEEA. The CDR3 DNA reads as TGTGCCAGCAGCCCGTGGGGGGCAGGGGAGCGCACCGGGGAGCTGTTTTTT. Encoded protein: CASSPWGAGERTGELFF. The full variable domain, rest sourced from reference TRBV11-3 and TRBJ2-2, is EAGVVQSPRYKIIEKKQPVAFWCNPISGHNTLYWYLQNLGQGPELLIRYENEEAVDDSQLPKDRFSAERLKGVDSTLKIQPAELGDSAVYLCASSPWGAGERTGELFFGEGSRLTVL.

The chain has TRBV11-3 and TRBJ2-5, with D tentatively TRBD2 (6 bases). V shed 6 bases and J shed 5 bases, with 16 bases lying between them. The CDR3 loop spans 14 amino acids. Germline loops: CDR1 SGHNT, CDR2 YENEEA. CDR3 bases: TGTGCCAGCAGTCGGAGGGGTAGGGAGGAGACCCAGTACTTC. Its protein product is CASSRRGREETQYF. Together with reference TRBV11-3 and TRBJ2-5, the CDR3 gives the full variable domain: EAGVVQSPRYKIIEKKQPVAFWCNPISGHNTLYWYLQNLGQGPELLIRYENEEAVDDSQLPKDRFSAERLKGVDSTLKIQPAELGDSAVYLCASSRRGREETQYFGPGTRLLVL.